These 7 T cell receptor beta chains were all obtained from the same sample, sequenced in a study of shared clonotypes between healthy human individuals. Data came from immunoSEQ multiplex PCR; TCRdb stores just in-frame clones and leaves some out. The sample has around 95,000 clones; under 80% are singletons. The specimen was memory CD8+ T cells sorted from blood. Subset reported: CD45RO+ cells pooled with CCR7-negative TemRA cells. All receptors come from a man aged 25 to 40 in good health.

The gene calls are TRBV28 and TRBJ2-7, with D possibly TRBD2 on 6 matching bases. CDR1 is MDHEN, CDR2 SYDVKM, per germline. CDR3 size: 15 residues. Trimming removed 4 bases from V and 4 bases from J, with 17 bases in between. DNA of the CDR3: TGTGCCAGCAGTTCTATAGCGGCCGCGGGGTACGAGCAGTACTTC. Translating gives CASSSIAAAGYEQYF.

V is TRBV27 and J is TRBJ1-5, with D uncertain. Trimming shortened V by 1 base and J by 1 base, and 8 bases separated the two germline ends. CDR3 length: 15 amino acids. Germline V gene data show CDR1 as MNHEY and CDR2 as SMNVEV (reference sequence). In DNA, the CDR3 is TGTGCCAGCAGTTTATATCCTGGGAGCAATCAGCCCCAGCATTTT. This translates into CASSLYPGSNQPQHF.

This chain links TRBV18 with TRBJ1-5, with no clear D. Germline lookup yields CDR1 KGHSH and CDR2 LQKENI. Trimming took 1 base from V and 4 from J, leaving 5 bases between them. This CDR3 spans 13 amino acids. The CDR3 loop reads CASSPQGNQPQHF. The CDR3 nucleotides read TGTGCCAGCTCACCACAGGGAAATCAGCCCCAGCATTTT.

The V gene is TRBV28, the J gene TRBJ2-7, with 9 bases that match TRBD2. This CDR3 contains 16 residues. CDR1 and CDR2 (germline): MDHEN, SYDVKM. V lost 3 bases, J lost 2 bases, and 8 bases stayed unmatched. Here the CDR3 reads CASSFHLAGLTYEQYF. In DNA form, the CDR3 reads TGTGCCAGCAGTTTTCATCTAGCGGGACTTACCTACGAGCAGTACTTC.

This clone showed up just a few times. The CDR3 nucleotides read TGTGCCAGCAGCTTAGGATTTAGCGGCGGGGAGCTGTTTTTT. This codes for CASSLGFSGGELFF. The chain is built from TRBV11-3 and TRBJ2-2; D possibly corresponds to TRBD2 (6 bases). The CDR3 totals 14 residues. Trimming left V 1 base short and J 7 bases short, with 10 bases between. Germline V gene sequence: CDR1 SGHNT, CDR2 YENEEA.

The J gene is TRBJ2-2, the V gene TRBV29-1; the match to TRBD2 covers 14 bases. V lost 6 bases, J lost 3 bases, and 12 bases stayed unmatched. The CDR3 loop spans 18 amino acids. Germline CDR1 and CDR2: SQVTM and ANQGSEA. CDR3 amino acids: CSVSGTSGSSRHTGELFF. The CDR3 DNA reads TGCAGCGTCTCGGGGACTAGCGGGAGTTCTAGACACACCGGGGAGCTGTTTTTT.

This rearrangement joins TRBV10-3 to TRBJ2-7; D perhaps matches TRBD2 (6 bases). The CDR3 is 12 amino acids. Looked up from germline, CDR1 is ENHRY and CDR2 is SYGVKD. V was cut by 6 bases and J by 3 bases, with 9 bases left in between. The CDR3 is CAIREGLYEQYF. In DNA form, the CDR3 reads TGTGCCATCAGGGAGGGACTCTACGAGCAGTACTTC.